This T cell receptor beta chain was profiled in a study of T-cell memory formation after mild COVID-19. Findings of the study overall: Detection of some responders pre-infection suggested pre-existing cross-reactive memory T cells participated. Researchers report contracting CD4+ clones mostly in CM and EM, with CD8+ clones in EMRA.

There are 16 residues in the CDR3. The germline CDR1 and CDR2 sequences are SGHTA and FQGNSA. V trimming: 2 bases; J trimming: 5 bases; junction bases outside the gene matches: 5. This clonotype was counted between two and nine times. Antigen specificity is unknown. TCRdb ran MiXCR on the 5' RACE reads and lists one entry per CDR3 protein. The sample carries a few hundred thousand distinct CDR3 sequences, 20% to 25% recorded once. The receptor's source is an adult woman who had mild COVID-19 (a few samples of this study predate the infection). Cell type and time point are not known. The sample taken for sequencing was PBMCs or a T cell subset sorted from them (not recorded which). This chain connects TRBV7-2 to TRBJ2-3; TRBD1 matches 12 bases. The CDR3 spells CASSLRGDRGRDTQYF. Here the CDR3 DNA reads TGTGCCAGCAGCTTAAGGGGGGACAGGGGGCGAGATACGCAGTATTTT.